This paragraph reports one T cell receptor beta chain. A second PCR, run for about 7 to 11 cycles, used a sample-barcoded 5' primer plus a J-beta primer mix. Each CDR3 protein is one row after TCRdb ran MiXCR on the 5' RACE reads. Among about 1.8 million distinct CDR3 sequences, about 50% were seen once, and the ten largest hold over 2%. This sample was taken from a study of blood T cells in healthy people across ages. Germline V CDR1 and CDR2: SNHLY, FYNNEI. The CDR3 length is 13 residues. The V and J ends lost 1 base and 3 bases respectively, with 6 bases between them. This clonotype originated in a woman in her thirties or forties in good health. Sequencing used blood. The chain joins TRBV2 to TRBJ1-1; D gene ambiguous. The CDR3 nucleotides are TGTGCCAGCAGTGAAGAGGGCTACACTGAAGCTTTCTTT. Translation: CASSEEGYTEAFF.